Below, 27 T cell receptor beta chains from the same sample are listed, as sequenced in a study of blood T cell repertoires in COVID-19. TCRdb's copy holds only in-frame clones and misses some; the assay was immunoSEQ multiplex PCR. The data show approximately 100,000 clones, around four fifths seen once. Sequencing used peripheral blood. These receptors were taken from a man between 65 and 85 years old with acute or convalescent COVID-19.

The chain uses TRBV18 and TRBJ2-5; 7 positions match TRBD1. The CDR3 contains 13 residues. Trimming at V came to 4 bases and at J to 4 bases, leaving 3 bases not matched to a gene. The germline V gene has CDR1 KGHSH and CDR2 LQKENI. The CDR3 spells CASSRNRGETQYF. DNA for the CDR3: TGTGCCAGCTCACGTAACAGGGGAGAGACCCAGTACTTC.

This clone was counted between two and nine times. The rearrangement links TRBV18 to TRBJ2-2, with 7 nucleotides matching TRBD2. Germline loops: CDR1 KGHSH, CDR2 LQKENI. V dropped 5 bases and J dropped 1; count of bases not matched to a gene: 4. This CDR3 spans 15 amino acids. The DNA for the CDR3 is TGTGCCAGCTCATCAGAGCGGGGGAACACCGGGGAGCTGTTTTTT. Its translation is CASSSERGNTGELFF.

The chain carries TRBV3-1 (or the pseudogene TRBV3-2) and TRBJ2-1, with TRBD1 identical over 8 bases. With 4 bases clipped from V and 9 bases from J, the junction kept 8 bases outside the gene matches. Per the germline V gene, CDR1 is LGHDT and CDR2 is YNNKEL (reference sequence). This CDR3 is built from 14 residues. The CDR3 reads CASSPRQGMGEQFF. DNA of the CDR3: TGTGCCAGCAGCCCCCGACAGGGGATGGGTGAGCAGTTCTTC.

The genes are TRBV25-1 and TRBJ2-7; D is uncertain. V lost 4 bases and J lost 0, with 4 bases in between. The CDR3 totals 12 residues. Germline loops: CDR1 MGHDK, CDR2 SYGVNS. The CDR3 nucleotides read TGTGCCAGCAGTGTCGGCTCCTACGAGCAGTACTTC. The encoded protein is CASSVGSYEQYF.

The chain employs TRBV12-3 or TRBV12-4 and TRBJ1-2; D is ambiguous. This CDR3 has 13 residues. Trimming cost V 5 bases and J 9 bases, with 16 bases left between them. The DNA of the CDR3 is TGTGCCAGCAGTGGTGGAGCAACGGGAAGCTACACCTTC. It yields the protein CASSGGATGSYTF.

This clone was seen a few times. This chain links TRBV7-9 with TRBJ1-5, with TRBD1 as a possible D gene (6 bases). This CDR3 is built from 14 residues. Trimming removed 6 bases at V and 7 bases at J, with 16 bases between. From germline, CDR1 is SEHNR and CDR2 FQNEAQ (reference sequence). In DNA, the CDR3 is TGTGCCAGCAGTCCTACAGGGCGTATCCAGCCCCAGCATTTT. As protein: CASSPTGRIQPQHF.

V and J are TRBV5-8 and TRBJ1-3; a possible D gene is TRBD1 (6 bases). CDR1 and CDR2 (germline): SGHTS, YDEGEE. This CDR3 spans 15 amino acids. V was shortened by 4 bases and J by 4 bases, with 15 bases between the two germline ends. CDR3 nucleotide sequence: TGTGCCAGCAGCCAAGCGGACAGCAAGGGAAACACCATATATTTT. It is translated as CASSQADSKGNTIYF.

This clone turned up a few times. This chain uses TRBV5-8 with TRBJ1-5; D unclear. The V gene's germline CDR1 is SGHTS and CDR2 YDEGEE. CDR3 size: 14 residues. Trimming stripped 6 bases from V and 2 bases from J, with 12 bases between. CDR3 protein: CASNPGSGNQPQHF. The CDR3 DNA follows: TGTGCCAGCAACCCGGGTTCTGGCAATCAGCCCCAGCATTTT.

The chain combines TRBV20-1 with TRBJ2-5, with D maybe TRBD2 (5 bases). Trimming removed 5 bases from V and 10 bases from J, with 14 bases in between. This CDR3 is built from 11 residues. From germline, CDR1 is DFQATT and CDR2 SNEGSKA (reference sequence). This chain's CDR3 is CSAGLGEGQYF. The CDR3 nucleotides are TGCAGTGCTGGCCTCGGAGAGGGCCAGTACTTC.

The rearrangement joins TRBV5-6 to TRBJ2-4; 7 bases align to TRBD2. Unmatched junction bases numbered 4, after V lost 5 bases and J lost 11 bases. Germline V gene data show CDR1 as SGHDT and CDR2 as YYEEEE. The CDR3 is made up of 11 amino acids. Here the CDR3 DNA reads TGTGCCAGCAGTGAGCGGGACGTTCAGTACTTC. It translates to CASSERDVQYF.

The chain has TRBV5-1 and TRBJ2-3, with a tentative D call TRBD2 (6 bases). The V end lost 0 bases, the J end lost 2 bases, and 10 bases lay between the germline ends. The CDR3 is 15 residues long. Germline CDR1 is SGHRS and CDR2 is YFSETQ. CDR3 in DNA: TGCGCCAGCAGCTTGGGCGGGACTTACACAGATACGCAGTATTTT. This translates into CASSLGGTYTDTQYF.

This chain connects TRBV4-3 to TRBJ1-2; 8 bases are a match to TRBD1. Germline CDR1 LGHNA, CDR2 YSLEER. The CDR3 extends over 15 amino acids. J lost 8 bases, V lost 0 bases, and 8 bases had no gene match. This chain's CDR3 is CASSQDLGRGLGYTF. The DNA for the CDR3 is TGCGCCAGCAGCCAAGATTTGGGCAGGGGGCTCGGCTACACCTTC.

The chain couples TRBV5-8 to TRBJ1-5; D unresolved. This CDR3 spans 12 amino acids. V lost 2 bases and J lost 7, with 7 bases in between. Germline V lookup: CDR1 SGHTS, CDR2 YDEGEE. Written as DNA, the CDR3 is TGTGCCAGCAGCTTTGGGAGACAGCCCCAGCATTTT. It codes for CASSFGRQPQHF.

The genes are TRBV14 and TRBJ2-5; 8 bases are shared with TRBD2. V lost 1 base to trimming and J lost 4 bases; unmatched junction nucleotides: 11. The CDR3 extends over 17 amino acids. Looked up from germline, CDR1 is SGHDN and CDR2 is FVKESK. CDR3: CASSQVTGLGGRETQYF. CDR3 sequence (DNA): TGTGCCAGCAGCCAAGTAACGGGACTAGGTGGGCGAGAGACCCAGTACTTC.

The chain employs TRBV6-5 and TRBJ1-3, with D perhaps TRBD1 (6 bases). The CDR3 is 16 amino acids. Trimming pared 2 bases from V and 0 bases from J, leaving 11 bases between. In germline, CDR1 is MNHEY, CDR2 SVGAGI. DNA for the CDR3: TGTGCCAGCAGTTACACTCAACAGGGCTCTGGAAACACCATATATTTT. It encodes CASSYTQQGSGNTIYF.

This chain uses TRBV5-6 with TRBJ1-3; TRBD1 agrees at 9 bases. V shed 4 bases, J shed 4 bases, and the junction held 9 bases outside the gene matches. The CDR3 spans 16 residues. The germline CDR1 and CDR2 sequences are SGHDT and YYEEEE. The CDR3 region has the DNA TGTGCCAGCAGCACGACCGGGACAGGGACCGGAAACACCATATATTTT. This translates into CASSTTGTGTGNTIYF.

This chain connects TRBV20-1 to TRBJ1-1, with D unclear. The CDR3 length is 11 residues. Per germline, CDR1 DFQATT and CDR2 SNEGSKA (reference sequence). The V end was cut by 4 bases, the J end by 5 bases, with 8 bases between. This chain's CDR3 is CSATRGTEAFF. The CDR3 region has the DNA TGCAGTGCTACCAGAGGGACTGAAGCTTTCTTT.

This chain links TRBV7-2 with TRBJ2-3; possible D gene TRBD1, 5 bases. The germline V gene has CDR1 SGHTA and CDR2 FQGNSA. This CDR3 contains 15 residues. V lost 5 bases, J lost 6 bases, and 18 bases lay in between. CDR3 protein: CASSPSGLPGDTQYF. CDR3 in DNA: TGTGCCAGCAGCCCATCAGGGCTACCCGGGGATACGCAGTATTTT.

J is TRBJ2-5 and V is TRBV3-1 (or the pseudogene TRBV3-2); 8 bases agree with TRBD1. The junction had 10 bases not matched to a gene; V was cut back by 5 bases and J by 5 bases. The V gene's germline CDR1 is LGHDT and CDR2 YNNKEL (reference sequence). This CDR3 is 15 amino acids long. CDR3 in amino acids: CASSSPTGADETQYF. DNA of the CDR3: TGTGCCAGCAGCTCCCCGACAGGGGCGGATGAGACCCAGTACTTC.

The chain couples TRBV11-3 to TRBJ2-2, with D possibly TRBD1 on 5 matching bases. CDR1 and CDR2 (germline): SGHNT, YENEEA. The CDR3 has 20 amino acids. Deletions cut 1 base from V and 1 base from J, with 22 bases between. The chain's CDR3 is CASSLGLGQTPLGNTGELFF. CDR3 sequence (DNA): TGTGCCAGCAGCTTAGGTTTGGGGCAGACCCCCCTAGGGAACACCGGGGAGCTGTTTTTT.

The rearrangement links TRBV2 to TRBJ1-1; 8 bases match TRBD1. This CDR3 is 18 amino acids long. Unmatched junction bases numbered 20, after V lost 6 bases and J lost 5 bases. Looked up from germline, CDR1 is SNHLY and CDR2 is FYNNEI. CDR3 DNA: TGTGCCAGCAGCCCACCCCCTTATAGGACAGGGACCGTAACTGAAGCTTTCTTT. Residues: CASSPPPYRTGTVTEAFF.

V and J are TRBV19 and TRBJ1-5; TRBD1 is a possible D gene (6 bases). The length of the CDR3 is 15 residues. Per the germline V gene, CDR1 is LNHDA and CDR2 is SQIVND (reference sequence). V was clipped by 6 bases and J by 3 bases, with 15 bases between them. The CDR3 DNA follows: TGTGCCAGTAGGAGTACCCCAGGGGACAATCAGCCCCAGCATTTT. It encodes CASRSTPGDNQPQHF.

V usage is TRBV18 and J usage is TRBJ1-3; D gene uncertain. Trimming shortened V by 0 bases and J by 0 bases, and 12 bases separated the two germline ends. This CDR3 has 17 residues. From germline, CDR1 is KGHSH and CDR2 LQKENI. CDR3 loop: CASSPPWQVSSGNTIYF. The CDR3 DNA reads TGTGCCAGCTCACCACCCTGGCAGGTCTCCTCTGGAAACACCATATATTTT.

The V gene is TRBV11-2, the J gene TRBJ1-1; possibly TRBD1 for D (5 bases). Germline V gene data show CDR1 as SGHAT and CDR2 as FQNNGV. V was pared by 1 base and J by 2 bases, with 11 bases between. The CDR3 contains 15 residues. The chain's CDR3 is CASSLVAGVNTEAFF. CDR3 coding DNA: TGTGCCAGCAGCTTAGTGGCGGGGGTAAACACTGAAGCTTTCTTT.

The chain is built from TRBV7-3 and TRBJ2-1; a weak D match, TRBD2 (7 bases). Trimming shortened V by 1 base and J by 10 bases, and 26 bases separated the two germline ends. The CDR3 totals 18 residues. Germline values: CDR1 SGHTA, CDR2 FQGTGA. The CDR3 loop reads CASSLKGRGGGPVQEQFF. DNA of the CDR3: TGTGCCAGCAGCTTAAAAGGAAGGGGCGGGGGCCCTGTACAGGAGCAGTTCTTC.

The CDR3 DNA is TGTGCCAGCAGTGAATTTACAGGATCTGGGGCCAACGTCCTGACTTTC. Residues: CASSEFTGSGANVLTF. V usage is TRBV25-1 and J usage is TRBJ2-6, with TRBD1 as a possible D gene (5 bases). The CDR3 is made up of 16 amino acids. The V end lost 1 base, the J end lost 1 base, and 8 bases lay between the germline ends. Germline loops: CDR1 MGHDK, CDR2 SYGVNS.

The chain carries TRBV5-1 and TRBJ1-4; D is possibly TRBD1 (5 bases). Germline V gene data show CDR1 as SGHRS and CDR2 as YFSETQ. The CDR3 is 15 residues long. The ends were cut back, 4 bases at V and 0 bases at J, with 10 bases in the middle. The CDR3 region is CASSPTTATNEKLFF. The CDR3 DNA follows: TGCGCCAGCAGCCCGACGACAGCAACTAATGAAAAACTGTTTTTT.